A single sample is the source of the 7 T cell receptor beta chains below, sequenced in a study of Ad26.COV2.S vaccination and SARS-CoV-2 variants. The treatment was: roughly 18 received Ad26.COV2.S at low or high dose, single or two shots; about 5 received placebo; per-sample allocation not given. Day 63 after the first vaccine or placebo injection was the time point for sampling. The data were produced by immunoSEQ multiplex PCR, yet TCRdb's version contains in-frame clones alone and is incomplete. The sample shows 350,000 to 500,000 clones, around 90% of them seen only once. The material was peripheral blood, obtained in a trial of Ad26.COV2.S vaccine versus placebo. All receptors derive from a person aged 18-60 years who received the Ad26.COV2.S COVID-19 vaccine or a placebo.

The chain uses TRBV6-5 and TRBJ2-3, with 9 nucleotides matching TRBD2. The V and J ends lost 2 bases and 6 bases, in that order; junction bases with no gene match: 6. The CDR3 runs 15 residues. Germline lookup yields CDR1 MNHEY and CDR2 SVGAGI. The DNA of the CDR3 is TGTGCCAGCAGTTACCCGGCTAGCGGGATTGATACGCAGTATTTT. Translation: CASSYPASGIDTQYF.

The chain is built from TRBV9 and TRBJ1-3; maybe TRBD1 (5 bases). From germline, CDR1 is SGDLS and CDR2 YYNGEE. The CDR3 runs 15 residues. The V end lost 4 bases, the J end lost 4 bases, and 15 bases lay between the germline ends. The CDR3 spells CASSPEAGRGNTIYF. The CDR3 nucleotides are TGTGCCAGCAGCCCCGAAGCAGGGCGAGGAAACACCATATATTTT.

This chain joins TRBV6-5 and TRBJ1-1; D ambiguous. V gave up 4 bases and J gave up 5 bases, with 11 bases separating them. This CDR3 has 13 amino acids. Germline values: CDR1 MNHEY, CDR2 SVGAGI. The CDR3 DNA follows: TGTGCCAGCAGTTCGGGGATATTAACTGAAGCTTTCTTT. Translated, it gives CASSSGILTEAFF.

V is TRBV5-1 and J is TRBJ2-1; 8 nucleotides align to TRBD2. Germline V gene sequence: CDR1 SGHRS, CDR2 YFSETQ. The junction had 4 bases not matched to a gene; V was cut back by 2 bases and J by 9 bases. The CDR3 covers 13 residues. In nucleotides, the CDR3 is TGCGCCAGCAGCTTCAGCGGGAGTCGTGAGCAGTTCTTC. As protein: CASSFSGSREQFF. Full variable domain (remainder filled in from reference TRBV5-1 and TRBJ2-1): KAGVTQTPRYLIKTRGQQVTLSCSPISGHRSVSWYQQTPGQGLQFLFEYFSETQRNKGNFPGRFSGRQFSNSRSEMNVSTLELGDSALYLCASSFSGSREQFFGPGTRLTVL.

V is TRBV6-1 and J is TRBJ1-1, with 9 bases fitting TRBD1. V was clipped by 2 bases and J by 1 base; unmatched bases: 5. The CDR3 length is 16 residues. Per germline, CDR1 MNHNS and CDR2 SASEGT. DNA for the CDR3: TGTGCCAGCAGTGAATCGGCGGACAGGGGGAACACTGAAGCTTTCTTT. Its protein is CASSESADRGNTEAFF.

The chain couples TRBV24-1 to TRBJ2-2; 9 nucleotides agree with TRBD1. V was pared by 5 bases and J by 7 bases, with 7 bases of the junction left unmatched. The V gene's germline CDR1 is KGHDR and CDR2 SFDVKD. CDR3 length: 15 amino acids. Written as DNA, the CDR3 is TGTGCCACCAGTGGGGGCGGGACAGGGCACGGGGAGCTGTTTTTT. Amino acid sequence: CATSGGGTGHGELFF.

This chain links TRBV11-2 with TRBJ1-6, with D perhaps TRBD1 (5 bases). The V gene's germline CDR1 is SGHAT and CDR2 FQNNGV. V was shortened by 5 bases and J by 1 base, with 18 bases between the two germline ends. The CDR3 is made up of 18 amino acids. The CDR3 is CASSPRTLGGSYNSPLHF. In DNA, the CDR3 is TGTGCCAGCAGCCCCCGGACATTGGGAGGGTCCTATAATTCACCCCTCCACTTT.